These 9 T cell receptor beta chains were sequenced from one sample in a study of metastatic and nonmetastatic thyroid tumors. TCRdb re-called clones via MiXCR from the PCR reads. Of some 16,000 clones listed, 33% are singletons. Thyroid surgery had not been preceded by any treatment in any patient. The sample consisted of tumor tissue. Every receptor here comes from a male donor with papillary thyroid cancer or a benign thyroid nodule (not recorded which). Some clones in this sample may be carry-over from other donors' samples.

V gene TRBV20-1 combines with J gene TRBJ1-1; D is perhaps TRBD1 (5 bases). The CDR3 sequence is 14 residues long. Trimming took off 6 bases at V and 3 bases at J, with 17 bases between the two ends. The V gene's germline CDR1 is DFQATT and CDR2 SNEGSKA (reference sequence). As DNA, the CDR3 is TGCAGTGCCCCCGACAGAGGATGGGACACTGAAGCTTTCTTT. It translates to CSAPDRGWDTEAFF.

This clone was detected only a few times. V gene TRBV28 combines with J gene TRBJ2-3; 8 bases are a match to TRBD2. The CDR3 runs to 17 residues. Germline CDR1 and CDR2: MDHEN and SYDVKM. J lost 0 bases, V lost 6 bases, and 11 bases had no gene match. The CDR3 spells CASRTGTRGVSTDTQYF. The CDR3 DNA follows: TGTGCCAGCAGGACCGGGACTAGAGGCGTTAGCACAGATACGCAGTATTTT. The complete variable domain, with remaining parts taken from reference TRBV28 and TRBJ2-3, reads DVKVTQSSRYLVKRTGEKVFLECVQDMDHENMFWYRQDPGLGLRLIYFSYDVKMKEKGDIPEGYSVSREKKERFSLILESASTNQTSMYLCASRTGTRGVSTDTQYFGPGTRLTVL.

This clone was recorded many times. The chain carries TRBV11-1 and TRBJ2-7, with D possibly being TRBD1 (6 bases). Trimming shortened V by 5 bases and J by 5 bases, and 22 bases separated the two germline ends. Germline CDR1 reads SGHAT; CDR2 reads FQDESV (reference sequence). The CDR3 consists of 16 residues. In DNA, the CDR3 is TGTGCCAGCAGCCTAGGGACATTTGTATTTGACCACGAGCAGTACTTC. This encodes CASSLGTFVFDHEQYF.

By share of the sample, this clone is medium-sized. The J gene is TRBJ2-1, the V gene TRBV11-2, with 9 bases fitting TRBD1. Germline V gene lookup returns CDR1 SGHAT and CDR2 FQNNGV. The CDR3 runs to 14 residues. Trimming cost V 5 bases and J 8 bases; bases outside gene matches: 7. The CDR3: CASSGTTGGHEQFF. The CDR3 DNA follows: TGTGCCAGCAGCGGCACGACAGGGGGACATGAGCAGTTCTTC. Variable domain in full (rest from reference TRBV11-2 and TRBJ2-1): EAGVAQSPRYKIIEKRQSVAFWCNPISGHATLYWYQQILGQGPKLLIQFQNNGVVDDSQLPKDRFSAERLKGVDSTLKIQPAKLEDSAVYLCASSGTTGGHEQFFGPGTRLTVL.

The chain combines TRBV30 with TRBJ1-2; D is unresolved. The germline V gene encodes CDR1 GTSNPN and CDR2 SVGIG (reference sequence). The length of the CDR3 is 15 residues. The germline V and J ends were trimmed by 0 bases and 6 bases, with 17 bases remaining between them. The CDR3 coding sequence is TGTGCCTGGAGTGTTCCGCCTCCGACTCCCCATGGCTACACCTTC. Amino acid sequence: CAWSVPPPTPHGYTF.

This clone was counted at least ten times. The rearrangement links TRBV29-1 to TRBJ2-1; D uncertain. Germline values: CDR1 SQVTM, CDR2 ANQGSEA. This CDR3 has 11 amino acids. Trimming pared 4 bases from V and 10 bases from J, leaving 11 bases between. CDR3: CSVGTRREQFF. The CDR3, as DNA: TGCAGCGTTGGAACCAGACGGGAGCAGTTCTTC.

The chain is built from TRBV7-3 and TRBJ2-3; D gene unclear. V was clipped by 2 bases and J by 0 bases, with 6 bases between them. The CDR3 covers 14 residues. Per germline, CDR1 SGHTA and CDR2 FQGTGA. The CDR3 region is CASSLVHSTDTQYF. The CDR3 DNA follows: TGTGCCAGCAGCTTAGTTCACAGCACAGATACGCAGTATTTT.

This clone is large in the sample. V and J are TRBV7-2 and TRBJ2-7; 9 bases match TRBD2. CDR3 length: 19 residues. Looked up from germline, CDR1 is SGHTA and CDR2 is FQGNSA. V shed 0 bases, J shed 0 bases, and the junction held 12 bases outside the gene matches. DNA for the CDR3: TGTGCCAGCAGCTTAGCCCCCGCATTAGCGGGGGTGAACTCCTACGAGCAGTACTTC. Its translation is CASSLAPALAGVNSYEQYF.

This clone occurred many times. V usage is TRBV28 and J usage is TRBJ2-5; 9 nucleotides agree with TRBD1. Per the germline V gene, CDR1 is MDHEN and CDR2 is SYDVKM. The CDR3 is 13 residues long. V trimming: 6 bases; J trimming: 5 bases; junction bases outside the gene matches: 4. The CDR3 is CASSGTGRETQYF. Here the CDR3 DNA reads TGTGCCAGCAGCGGGACAGGGCGGGAGACCCAGTACTTC.